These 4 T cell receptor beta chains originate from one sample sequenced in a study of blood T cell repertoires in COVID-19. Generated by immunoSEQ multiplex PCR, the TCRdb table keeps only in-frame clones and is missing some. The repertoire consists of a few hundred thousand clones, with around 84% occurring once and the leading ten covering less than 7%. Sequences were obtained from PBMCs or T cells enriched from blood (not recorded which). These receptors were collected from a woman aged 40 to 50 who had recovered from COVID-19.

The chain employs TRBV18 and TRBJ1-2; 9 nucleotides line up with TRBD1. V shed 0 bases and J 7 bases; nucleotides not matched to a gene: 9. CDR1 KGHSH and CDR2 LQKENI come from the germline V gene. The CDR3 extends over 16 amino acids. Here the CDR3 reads CASSPPGLQGATGYTF. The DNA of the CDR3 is TGTGCCAGCTCACCACCTGGTTTACAGGGGGCCACTGGCTACACCTTC.

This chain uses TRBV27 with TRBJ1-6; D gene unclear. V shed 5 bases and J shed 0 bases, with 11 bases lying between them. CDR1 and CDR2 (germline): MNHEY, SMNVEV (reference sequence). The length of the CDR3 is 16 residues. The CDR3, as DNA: TGTGCCAGCAGTCTCGGGAAGAGCTCCTATAATTCACCCCTCCACTTT. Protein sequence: CASSLGKSSYNSPLHF.

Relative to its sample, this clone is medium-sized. The CDR3 bases are TGTGCCAGCAGCTCCGGGACTAGCGGGAGTACAGATACGCAGTATTTT. Amino acids: CASSSGTSGSTDTQYF. The V gene is TRBV7-7, the J gene TRBJ2-3; 14 bases match TRBD2. Germline V gives CDR1 SSHAT, CDR2 FNYEAQ (reference sequence). The length of the CDR3 is 16 residues. J was trimmed by 3 bases and V by 4 bases; bases with no gene match: 3.

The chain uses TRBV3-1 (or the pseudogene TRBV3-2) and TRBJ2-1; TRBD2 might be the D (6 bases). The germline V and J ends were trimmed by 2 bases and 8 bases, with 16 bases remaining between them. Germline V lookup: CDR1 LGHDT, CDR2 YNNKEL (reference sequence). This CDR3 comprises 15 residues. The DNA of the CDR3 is TGTGCCAGCAGCCAACGGTCGGGAGCATTATATGAGCAGTTCTTC. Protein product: CASSQRSGALYEQFF.